This TCR beta chain was documented in a study of blood T cell repertoires in COVID-19 (dated by TCRdb to about 2020). Study-level background: Collaborator samples came from the United States, Italy and Spain and covered acute and convalescent phases of COVID-19. HLA class I and class II types, where available, came from metadata supplied by the sample provider rather than from assay-based typing. Samples were obtained from the ongoing ImmuneRACE study (first 160 participants) and from over a thousand subjects provided by 6 global collaborators. The repertoires were released in a freely available public database intended as a resource for research on the immune response to SARS-CoV-2. The prospective study material was composed of cDNA or gDNA derived from T cells, B-cell-depleted T cells, or PBMCs. Subjects who had been exposed to COVID-19, were actively infected with it, or had recovered from it provided the deeply sampled blood TCRbeta repertoires that made up the dataset. Nearly every sample came with metadata listing a de-identified subject ID, COVID-19 status, age in years and sex.

As concerns this clone: Its antigen remains unidentified. No clone much larger than this one lies a single base away; base qualities are absent.

Broad study findings and their caveats: How much clinical and demographic metadata was included differed by source and by participant, and the metadata was provided uncurated.

Per the germline V gene, SGHTA is the CDR1 and FQGTGA is the CDR2. The junction shows trimming of 3 bases on V and 5 bases on J, and the gene matches do not reach 1 base of it. From the cysteine up to the phenylalanine, the CDR3 has a length of 14 residues. Of the read, only the CDR3 DNA is kept; its 42 bases are in frame from base 1. TCRbeta CDR3 regions were amplified from genomic DNA by means of the immunoSEQ Assay, a bias-controlled multiplex PCR. Regarding the original processing steps: The number of nucleated cells in each sample was estimated by amplification of reference gene primers within the assay. Sequence reads were collapsed and filtered to measure the absolute abundance of every unique TCRbeta CDR3 rearrangement. Productive Simpson clonality was computed per sample as the square root of Simpson's diversity index over productive rearrangements. TCRdb retrieved this table from immuneACCESS and kept in-frame rearrangements only. Not all clones are present; in checked studies, unresolved V genes account for under half, and no reason is known for the remainder. V and J calls plus clone size are reproduced from that table; the DNA served to infer D and trimming. Recorded for this sample are 95,000 to 150,000 clones; about 70% of them occurred a single time. The top ten hold roughly 5% of the sample.

The collaborating institutions used their own protocols to collect whole blood in K2EDTA tubes. For TCRbeta analysis, collaborator samples were shipped as frozen whole blood, as isolated PBMCs, or as DNA extracted from either sample type. The chain is encoded by TRBV7-3 joined to TRBJ2-1, with 10 bases in between that match TRBD1. This clonotype was sampled from a man between 60 and 75 years old with acute or convalescent COVID-19. Sequenced sample: peripheral blood. Read as DNA, the sequence is TGTGCCAGCAGCTTGGGACAGGGGAACAATGAGCAGTTCTTC. Its coded protein is CASSLGQGNNEQFF.